This TCR beta chain came from a study of blood T cell repertoires in COVID-19. Study summary: Whether acute or convalescent, the COVID-19 samples came from the United States, Italy and Spain. The cDNA or gDNA used as material had been derived from T cells, B-cell-depleted T cells, or PBMCs.

Original processing methods: Using reference gene primer amplification, nucleated cell counts were estimated. Sequencing was performed with immunoSEQ multiplex PCR; in TCRdb, only in-frame clones are kept and a portion is missing. V and J calls and clone size are those listed in that table; D and trimming were worked out from the DNA. The data contain about 16,000 clones, roughly three quarters of them seen just once; the ten biggest clones take up about 8.1%. V was pared by 10 bases and J by 8 bases, with 10 bases of the junction left unmatched. The CDR3 totals 15 residues. The V gene's germline CDR1 is MNHEY and CDR2 SMNVEV (reference sequence).

The chain combines TRBV27 with TRBJ2-1; 14 bases fit TRBD2. This clonotype was obtained from a man aged 55 to 70 with acute or convalescent COVID-19. Input material: peripheral blood. CDR3 sequence reads: CATAGLAGVYDEQFF. The DNA of the CDR3 is TGTGCCACCGCGGGACTAGCGGGGGTCTATGATGAGCAGTTCTTC.